This T cell receptor beta chain was sequenced for a study of blood T cell repertoires in COVID-19. Measured with immunoSEQ multiplex PCR; TCRdb has only the in-frame clones, and not every one. The profile shows 130,000 to 150,000 clones, less than 90% of them singletons. The ends were cut back, 3 bases at V and 4 bases at J, with 7 bases in the middle. The CDR3 is 13 residues long. Germline V gives CDR1 MNHEY, CDR2 SVGEGT. This sequence joins TRBV6-2 or TRBV6-3 and TRBJ1-5, with unresolved D. The receptor comes from a woman between 45 and 65 years old who had been exposed to COVID-19. Sequenced sample: PBMCs or T cells enriched from blood (not recorded which). Here the CDR3 reads CASSYSVNQPQHF. The CDR3 region has the DNA TGTGCCAGCAGTTATTCAGTAAATCAGCCCCAGCATTTT.